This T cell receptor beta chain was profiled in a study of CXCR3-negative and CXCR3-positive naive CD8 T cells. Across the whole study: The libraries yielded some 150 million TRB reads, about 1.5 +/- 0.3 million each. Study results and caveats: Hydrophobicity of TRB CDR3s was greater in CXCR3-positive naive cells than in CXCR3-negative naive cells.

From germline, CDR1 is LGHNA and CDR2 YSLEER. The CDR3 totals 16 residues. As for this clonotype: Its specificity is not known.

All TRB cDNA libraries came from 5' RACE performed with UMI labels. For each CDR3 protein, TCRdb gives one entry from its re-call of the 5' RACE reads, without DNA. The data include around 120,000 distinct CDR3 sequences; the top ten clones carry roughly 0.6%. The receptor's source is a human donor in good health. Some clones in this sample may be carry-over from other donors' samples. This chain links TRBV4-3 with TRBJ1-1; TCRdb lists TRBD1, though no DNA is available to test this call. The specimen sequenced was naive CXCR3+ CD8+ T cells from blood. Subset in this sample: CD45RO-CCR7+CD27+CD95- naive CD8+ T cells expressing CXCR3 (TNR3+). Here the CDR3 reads CASSQDRGQLNTEAFF.